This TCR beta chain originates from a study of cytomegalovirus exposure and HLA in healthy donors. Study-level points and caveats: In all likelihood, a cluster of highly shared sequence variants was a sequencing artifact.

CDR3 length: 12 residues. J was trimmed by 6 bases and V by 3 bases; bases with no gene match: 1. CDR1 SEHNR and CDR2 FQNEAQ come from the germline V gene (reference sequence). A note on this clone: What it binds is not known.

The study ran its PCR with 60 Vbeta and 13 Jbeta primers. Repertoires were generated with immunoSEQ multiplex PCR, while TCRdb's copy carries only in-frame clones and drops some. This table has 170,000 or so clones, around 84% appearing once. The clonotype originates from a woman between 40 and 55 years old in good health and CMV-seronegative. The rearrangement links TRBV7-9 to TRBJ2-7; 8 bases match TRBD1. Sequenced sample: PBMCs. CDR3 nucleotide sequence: TGTGCCAGCAGCTTGGGGACAGGCGAGCAGTACTTC. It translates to CASSLGTGEQYF.